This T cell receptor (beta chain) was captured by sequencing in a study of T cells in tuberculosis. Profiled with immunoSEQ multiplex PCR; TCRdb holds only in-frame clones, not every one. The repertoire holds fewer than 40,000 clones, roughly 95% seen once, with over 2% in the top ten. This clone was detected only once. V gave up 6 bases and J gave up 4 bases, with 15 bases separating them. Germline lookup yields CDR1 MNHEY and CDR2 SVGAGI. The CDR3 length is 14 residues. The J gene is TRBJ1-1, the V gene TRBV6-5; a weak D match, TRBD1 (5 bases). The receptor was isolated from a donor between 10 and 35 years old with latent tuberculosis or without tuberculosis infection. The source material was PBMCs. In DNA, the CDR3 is TGTGCCAGCAGACTAGCGAGGAGGGGCACTGAAGCTTTCTTT. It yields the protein CASRLARRGTEAFF.